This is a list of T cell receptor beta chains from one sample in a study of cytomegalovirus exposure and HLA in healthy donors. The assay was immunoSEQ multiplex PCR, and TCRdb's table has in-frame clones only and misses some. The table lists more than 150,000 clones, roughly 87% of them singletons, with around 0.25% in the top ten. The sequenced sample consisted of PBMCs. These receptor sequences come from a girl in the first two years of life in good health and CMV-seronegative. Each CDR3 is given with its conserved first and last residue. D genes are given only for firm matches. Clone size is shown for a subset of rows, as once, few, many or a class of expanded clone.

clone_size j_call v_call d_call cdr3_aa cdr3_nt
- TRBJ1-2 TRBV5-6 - CASKGPQGRPGYGYTF TGTGCCAGCAAGGGACCCCAGGGGCGACCTGGGTATGGCTACACCTTC
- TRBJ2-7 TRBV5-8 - CASKSLHEQYF TGTGCCAGCAAGAGCTTGCACGAGCAGTACTTC
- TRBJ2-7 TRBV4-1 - CASSQRDITYEQYF TGCGCCAGCAGCCAACGCGACATCACCTACGAGCAGTACTTC
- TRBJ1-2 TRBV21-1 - CASSTGQGGYTF TGTGCCAGCAGCACCGGACAGGGGGGCTACACCTTC
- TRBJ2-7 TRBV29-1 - CSVEDWPHYEQYF TGCAGCGTTGAAGATTGGCCGCACTACGAGCAGTACTTC
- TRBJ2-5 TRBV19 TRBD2 CASSLAGGPGETQYF TGTGCCAGTAGTTTAGCGGGAGGGCCGGGAGAGACCCAGTACTTC
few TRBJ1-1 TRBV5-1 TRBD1 CASSSHPGQGARWTEAFF TGCGCCAGCAGCTCCCACCCGGGACAGGGGGCTAGGTGGACTGAAGCTTTCTTT
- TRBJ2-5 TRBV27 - CASSLRTEETQYF TGTGCCAGCAGTCTGCGGACAGAAGAGACCCAGTACTTC
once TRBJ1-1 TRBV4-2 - CASSQVAGKRNTEAFF TGTGCCAGCAGCCAAGTGGCAGGCAAACGAAACACTGAAGCTTTCTTT
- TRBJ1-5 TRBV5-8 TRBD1 CASSFGQAPYSNQPQHF TGTGCCAGCAGCTTTGGACAGGCTCCTTATAGCAATCAGCCCCAGCATTTT
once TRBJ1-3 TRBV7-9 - CASVPSSGNTIYF TGTGCCAGCGTCCCGAGCTCTGGAAACACCATATATTTT
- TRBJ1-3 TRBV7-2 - CASSLMGHPNSGNTIYF TGTGCCAGCAGCTTAATGGGACATCCTAACTCTGGAAACACCATATATTTT
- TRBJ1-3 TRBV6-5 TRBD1 CASSYPPDREYF TGTGCCAGCAGTTACCCTCCCGACAGGGAGTATTTT
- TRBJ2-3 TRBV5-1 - CASIDGLTDTQYF TGCGCCAGCATCGATGGCCTCACAGATACGCAGTATTTT
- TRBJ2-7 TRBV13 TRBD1 CASSLTGGTGLHEQYF TGTGCCAGCAGCTTAACAGGCGGGACAGGGTTACACGAGCAGTACTTC
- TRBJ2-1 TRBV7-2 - CASSHRQARNEQFF TGTGCCAGCAGCCACCGACAGGCGAGGAATGAGCAGTTCTTC
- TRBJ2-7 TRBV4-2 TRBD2 CASSQTAGTSGSYEQYF TGTGCCAGCAGCCAAACAGCCGGGACTAGCGGGTCCTACGAGCAGTACTTC
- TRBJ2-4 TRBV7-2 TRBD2 CASSPAGLAGEFDIQYF TGTGCCAGCAGCCCGGCCGGACTAGCGGGGGAGTTTGACATTCAGTACTTC
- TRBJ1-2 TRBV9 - CASSVGAGANYGYTF TGTGCCAGCAGCGTAGGCGCAGGGGCTAACTATGGCTACACCTTC
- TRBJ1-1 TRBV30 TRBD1 CAWRTGMNTEAFF TGTGCCTGGAGGACAGGGATGAACACTGAAGCTTTCTTT
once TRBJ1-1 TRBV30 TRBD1 CAWTMVQGIAEAFF TGTGCCTGGACTATGGTACAGGGGATCGCTGAAGCTTTCTTT
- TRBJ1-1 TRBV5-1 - CASEVRGGGTEAFF TGCGCCAGCGAAGTCCGGGGGGGCGGCACTGAAGCTTTCTTT
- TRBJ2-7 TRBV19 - CASSYSFVGGEQYF TGTGCCAGTAGTTATTCGTTTGTTGGAGGCGAGCAGTACTTC
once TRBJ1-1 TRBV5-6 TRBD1 CASSPGTGYLGAFF TGTGCCAGCAGCCCCGGGACAGGGTACTTGGGCGCTTTCTTT
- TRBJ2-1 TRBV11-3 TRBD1 CASSGQGASGYNEQFF TGTGCCAGCAGCGGACAGGGGGCGTCGGGTTACAATGAGCAGTTCTTC
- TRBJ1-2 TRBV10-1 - CASNRVFGYTF TGCGCCAGCAACAGGGTTTTTGGCTACACCTTC
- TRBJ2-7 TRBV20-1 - CRGQGAYEQYF TGCAGGGGTCAGGGTGCCTACGAGCAGTACTTC
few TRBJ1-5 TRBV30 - CAWSRGNDQPQHF TGTGCCTGGAGCCGGGGTAACGATCAGCCCCAGCATTTT
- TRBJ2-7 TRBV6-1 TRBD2 CASSEELAGSYEQYF TGTGCCAGCAGTGAGGAGCTAGCGGGTTCCTACGAGCAGTACTTC
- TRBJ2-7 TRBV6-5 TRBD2 CASTAGTSGSYEQYF TGTGCCAGCACCGCAGGGACTAGCGGATCCTACGAGCAGTACTTC
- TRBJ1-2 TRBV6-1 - CASSTVGYTF TGTGCCAGCAGCACAGTAGGCTACACCTTC
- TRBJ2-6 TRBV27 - CASTTFPSSGANVLTF TGTGCCAGCACCACTTTTCCGAGCTCTGGGGCCAACGTCCTGACTTTC